This T cell receptor (beta chain) was recorded in a study of blood T cell repertoires in COVID-19. Germline V CDR1 and CDR2: SGHAT, FQNNGV. The CDR3 totals 15 residues. The V end was cut by 1 base, the J end by 4 bases, with 13 bases between. How the authors handled the data: Estimates of nucleated cell counts were drawn from the amplification of reference gene primers. Only in-frame clones appear in the TCRdb table, and some are missing; sequencing was by immunoSEQ multiplex PCR. D and trimming were read from the DNA, whereas the V and J calls and clone size are those reported in that table. The sample carries a few hundred thousand clones, approximately 89% recorded once.

Sequencing input: peripheral blood. This TCR was recovered from a woman in her forties who had recovered from COVID-19. The chain carries TRBV11-2 and TRBJ1-1; perhaps TRBD1 as D (6 bases). CDR3 in amino acids: CASSLGPGASTEAFF. CDR3 bases: TGTGCCAGCAGCTTAGGTCCAGGGGCGAGCACTGAAGCTTTCTTT.